This TCR beta chain was identified during a study of blood T cell repertoires in COVID-19. The length of the CDR3 is 13 residues. V shed 10 bases, J shed 11 bases, and the junction held 14 bases outside the gene matches. The germline V gene has CDR1 SNHLY and CDR2 FYNNEI. Libraries were prepared by immunoSEQ multiplex PCR; TCRdb keeps only in-frame clonotypes and omits some of them. The repertoire holds fewer than 500,000 clones, with 80% to 90% as singletons. Sequenced input: PBMCs or T cells enriched from blood (not recorded which). The chain carries TRBV2 and TRBJ2-1, with TRBD1 matching 7 bases. This receptor was taken from a man under 40 who had recovered from COVID-19. For the CDR3, the DNA is TGTGCCAACCAACAGGGGCAGGCGTCAAAGCAGTTCTTC. It specifies CANQQGQASKQFF. Full variable domain (rest looked up from reference TRBV2 and TRBJ2-1): EPEVTQTPSHQVTQMGQEVILRCVPISNHLYFYWYRQILGQKVEFLVSFYNNEISEKSEIFDDQFSVERPDGSNFTLKIRSTKLEDSAMYFCANQQGQASKQFFGPGTRLTVL.